This T cell receptor beta chain derives from a study of T cell responses to AZD1222 COVID-19 vaccine. Background on the study: Second doses at about 4 or about 12 weeks were pooled. Study-wide findings and caveats: The sample set comprised mostly white British donors with more females, and clonal diversity was possibly underestimated. Spike regions recognized by vaccine-associated CD4 TCRs spanned the protein, led by 160-218 and 743-854. Close to half of spike-specific TCRs reportedly recognize unmutated variant regions.

Clones were read by immunoSEQ multiplex PCR, and TCRdb kept only the in-frame ones, dropping some. Counted here are about 120,000 clones, about 90% occurring once; the ten biggest clones make up 6.5% to 9%. As regards this clone: What it recognizes is unknown.

The CDR3 extends over 12 amino acids. V gave up 0 bases and J gave up 8 bases, with 6 bases separating them. Germline V gives CDR1 SGHTS, CDR2 YDEGEE. The source material was peripheral blood, sampled on day 0 of AZD1222 vaccination. The chain has TRBV5-8 and TRBJ1-3; D unclear. The receptor was isolated from an adult in good health. The CDR3 region has the DNA TGTGCCAGCAGCTTGGCGAGGGACACCATATATTTT. Translation: CASSLARDTIYF.